This T cell receptor (beta chain) was sequenced in a study of cytomegalovirus exposure and HLA in healthy donors. Likely unrecorded immune exposures existed in these nominally healthy donors. The PCR contained 60 Vbeta and 13 Jbeta primers. Libraries were prepared by immunoSEQ multiplex PCR; TCRdb keeps only in-frame clonotypes and omits some of them. The sample carries 85,000 to 130,000 clones, just over 70% recorded once. Trimming pared 0 bases from V and 5 bases from J, leaving 10 bases between. The length of the CDR3 is 14 residues. Germline assignment: CDR1 LNHDA and CDR2 SQIVND (reference sequence).

The chain employs TRBV19 and TRBJ2-5, with D possibly TRBD1 on 5 matching bases. Sequencing was carried out using PBMCs. The TCR sequence derives from a boy between 5 and 17 years old in good health and CMV-seronegative. The CDR3 sequence: CASSIDKGVETQYF. DNA for the CDR3: TGTGCCAGTAGTATAGATAAAGGGGTGGAGACCCAGTACTTC.